This record covers a single T cell receptor (beta chain). Germline V lookup: CDR1 SGHAT, CDR2 FQNNGV. Trimming removed 1 base from V and 2 bases from J, with 9 bases in between. The CDR3 has 14 residues. The data stem from a study of T cell changes during pregnancy in multiple sclerosis. The protocol was immunoSEQ multiplex PCR, while the TCRdb copy is restricted to in-frame clones and leaves out a portion. Of 95,000 to 100,000 clones listed, 75% to 95% were seen once; the top ten hold 2.5% to 4%. J is TRBJ2-7 and V is TRBV11-2; D unclear. This clonotype was sampled from a female donor with multiple sclerosis, enrolled in a pregnancy study. Sequencing was performed on peripheral blood, taken in the second trimester of pregnancy. Written as DNA, the CDR3 is TGTGCCAGCAGCTTAGTTGATAGCACCTACGAGCAGTACTTC. Protein product: CASSLVDSTYEQYF.